The T cell receptor (beta chain) under discussion was sequenced for a study of blood T cell repertoires in COVID-19. The length of the CDR3 is 13 residues. The V gene end was trimmed by 7 bases and the J gene end by 11 bases; junction bases not matched to a gene: 11. Assay used: immunoSEQ multiplex PCR; TCRdb lists only in-frame clones, some missing. The repertoire includes approximately 190,000 clones, around four fifths of them detected once, and about 15% sits in the top ten. The chain carries TRBV12-3 or TRBV12-4 and TRBJ1-1, with TRBD1 matching 9 bases. Sequences were obtained from peripheral blood. The sequence was collected from a man aged 25 to 45 with active or convalescent COVID-19. DNA for the CDR3: TGTGCCAGCACCCGGGACAGGGAAGAGCGGGCTTTCTTT. Its translation: CASTRDREERAFF.